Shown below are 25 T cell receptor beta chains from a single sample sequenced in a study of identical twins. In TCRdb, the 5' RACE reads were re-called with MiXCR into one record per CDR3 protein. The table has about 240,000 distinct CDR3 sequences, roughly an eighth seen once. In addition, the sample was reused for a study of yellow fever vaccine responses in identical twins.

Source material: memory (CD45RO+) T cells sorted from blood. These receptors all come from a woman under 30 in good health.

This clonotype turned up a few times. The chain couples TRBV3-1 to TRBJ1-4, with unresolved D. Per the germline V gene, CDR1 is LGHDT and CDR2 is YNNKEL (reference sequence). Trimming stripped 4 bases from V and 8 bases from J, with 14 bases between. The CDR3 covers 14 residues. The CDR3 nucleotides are TGTGCCAGCAGCCCGCAACTCCGAATGGAAAAACTGTTTTTT. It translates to CASSPQLRMEKLFF.

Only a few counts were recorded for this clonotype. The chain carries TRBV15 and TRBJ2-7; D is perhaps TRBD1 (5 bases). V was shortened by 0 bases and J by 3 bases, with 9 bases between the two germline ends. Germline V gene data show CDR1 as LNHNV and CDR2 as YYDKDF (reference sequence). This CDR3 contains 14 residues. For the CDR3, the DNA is TGTGCCACCAGCAGAGACAGGGCCTTCTACGAGCAGTACTTC. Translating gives CATSRDRAFYEQYF.

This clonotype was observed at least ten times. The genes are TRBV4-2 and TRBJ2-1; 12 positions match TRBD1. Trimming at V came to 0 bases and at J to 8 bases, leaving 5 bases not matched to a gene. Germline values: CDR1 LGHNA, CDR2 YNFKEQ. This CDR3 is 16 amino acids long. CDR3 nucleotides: TGTGCCAGCAGCCAAGATTTGGGACAGGGGGCCGATGAGCAGTTCTTC. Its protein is CASSQDLGQGADEQFF.

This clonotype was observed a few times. CDR3 nucleotides: TGTGCCAGCAGCCCCGACAAGAGCAATGAGCAGTTCTTC. Translation gives CASSPDKSNEQFF. The chain couples TRBV12-3 or TRBV12-4 to TRBJ2-1; D unresolved. This CDR3 region has 13 residues. V lost 6 bases, J lost 6 bases, and 12 bases lay in between.

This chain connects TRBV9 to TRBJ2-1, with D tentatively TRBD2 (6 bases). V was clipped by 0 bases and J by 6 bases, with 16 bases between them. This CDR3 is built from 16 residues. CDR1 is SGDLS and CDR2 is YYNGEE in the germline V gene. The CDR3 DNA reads TGTGCCAGCAGCGTAGCGGTAGCGGTTGGGGGCAATGAGCAGTTCTTC. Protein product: CASSVAVAVGGNEQFF.

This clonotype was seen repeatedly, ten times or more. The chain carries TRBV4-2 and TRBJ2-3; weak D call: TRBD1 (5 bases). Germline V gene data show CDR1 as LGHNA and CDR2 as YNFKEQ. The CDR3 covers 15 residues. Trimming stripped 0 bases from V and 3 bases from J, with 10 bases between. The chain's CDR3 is CASSQEVGQTDTQYF. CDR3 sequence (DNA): TGTGCCAGCAGCCAAGAGGTGGGGCAAACAGATACGCAGTATTTT.

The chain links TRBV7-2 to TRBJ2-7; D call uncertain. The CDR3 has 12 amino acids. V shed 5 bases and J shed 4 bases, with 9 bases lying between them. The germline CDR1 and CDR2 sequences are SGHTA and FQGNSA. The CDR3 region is CASSPRLYEQYF. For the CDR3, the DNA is TGTGCCAGCAGCCCCCGTTTATACGAGCAGTACTTC.

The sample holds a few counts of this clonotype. The CDR3 DNA is TGTGCCACCAGCAGAGAGGGGGCTGGGTATGGCTACACCTTC. Encoded protein: CATSREGAGYGYTF. The J gene is TRBJ1-2, the V gene TRBV15, with D tentatively TRBD1 (6 bases). CDR3 size: 14 residues. Germline CDR1 reads LNHNV; CDR2 reads YYDKDF (reference sequence). Trimming pared 0 bases from V and 5 bases from J, leaving 10 bases between. Variable domain in full (rest from reference TRBV15 and TRBJ1-2): DAMVIQNPRYQVTQFGKPVTLSCSQTLNHNVMYWYQQKSSQAPKLLFHYYDKDFNNEADTPDNFQSRRPNTSFCFLDIRSPGLGDTAMYLCATSREGAGYGYTFGSGTRLTVV.

The chain's CDR3 is CASSPPGLADRGYF. CDR3 nucleotides: TGTGCCAGCAGTCCTCCCGGGCTAGCGGACAGAGGGTACTTC. The chain combines TRBV2 with TRBJ2-7, with D possibly being TRBD2 (7 bases). The CDR3 is 14 amino acids. V was pared by 5 bases and J by 12 bases, with 23 bases between. The germline gives CDR1 SNHLY, CDR2 FYNNEI.

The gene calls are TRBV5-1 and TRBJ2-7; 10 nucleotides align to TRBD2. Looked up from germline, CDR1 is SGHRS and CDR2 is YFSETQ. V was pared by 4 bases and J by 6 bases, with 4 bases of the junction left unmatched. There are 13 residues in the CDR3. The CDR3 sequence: CASSERGGREQYF. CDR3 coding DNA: TGCGCCAGCAGCGAGCGGGGGGGCCGCGAGCAGTACTTC.

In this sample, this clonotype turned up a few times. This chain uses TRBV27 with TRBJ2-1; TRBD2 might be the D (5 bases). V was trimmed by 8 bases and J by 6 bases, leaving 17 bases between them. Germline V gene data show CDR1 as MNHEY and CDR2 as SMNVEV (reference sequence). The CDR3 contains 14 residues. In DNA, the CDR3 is TGTGCCAGCCTCGCGGTGGCTAGCTCCAATGAGCAGTTCTTC. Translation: CASLAVASSNEQFF.

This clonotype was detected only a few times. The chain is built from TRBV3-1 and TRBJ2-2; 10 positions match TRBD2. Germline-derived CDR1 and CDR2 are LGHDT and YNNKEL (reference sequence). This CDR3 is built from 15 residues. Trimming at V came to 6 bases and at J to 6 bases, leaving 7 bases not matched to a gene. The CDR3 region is CASRPTSGMAGELFF. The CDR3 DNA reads TGTGCCAGCAGACCTACTAGCGGGATGGCCGGGGAGCTGTTTTTT.

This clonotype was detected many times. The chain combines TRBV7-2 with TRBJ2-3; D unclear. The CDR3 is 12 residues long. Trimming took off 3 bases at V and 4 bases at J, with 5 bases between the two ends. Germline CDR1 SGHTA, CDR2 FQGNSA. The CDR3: CASSLFADTQYF. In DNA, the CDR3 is TGTGCCAGCAGCTTGTTTGCAGATACGCAGTATTTT.

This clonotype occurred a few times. The CDR3 here is CATSRGGSNEQFF. The CDR3 bases are TGTGCCACCAGTCGGGGGGGCTCCAATGAGCAGTTCTTC. The rearrangement joins TRBV24-1 to TRBJ2-1, with 8 bases matching TRBD2. Germline assignment: CDR1 KGHDR and CDR2 SFDVKD. V shed 6 bases and J 6 bases; nucleotides not matched to a gene: 3. CDR3 size: 13 residues.

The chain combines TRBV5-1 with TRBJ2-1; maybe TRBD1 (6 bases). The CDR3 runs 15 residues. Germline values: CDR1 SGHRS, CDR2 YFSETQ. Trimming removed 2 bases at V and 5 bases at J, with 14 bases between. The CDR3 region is CASSLLGHSNNEQFF. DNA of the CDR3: TGCGCCAGCAGCTTACTGGGACATTCCAACAATGAGCAGTTCTTC.

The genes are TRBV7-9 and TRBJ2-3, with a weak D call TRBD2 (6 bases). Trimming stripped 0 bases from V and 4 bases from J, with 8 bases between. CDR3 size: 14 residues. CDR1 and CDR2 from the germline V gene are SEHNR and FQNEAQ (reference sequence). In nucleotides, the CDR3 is TGTGCCAGCAGCTTAGCTGGGGAGGCAGATACGCAGTATTTT. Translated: CASSLAGEADTQYF.

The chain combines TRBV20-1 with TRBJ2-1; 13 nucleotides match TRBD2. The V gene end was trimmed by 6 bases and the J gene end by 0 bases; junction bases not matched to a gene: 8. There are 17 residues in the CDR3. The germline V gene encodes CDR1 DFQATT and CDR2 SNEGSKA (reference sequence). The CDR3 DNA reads TGCAGTGCCCCGACTAGCGGGAGGCCCAGCTCCTACAATGAGCAGTTCTTC. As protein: CSAPTSGRPSSYNEQFF.

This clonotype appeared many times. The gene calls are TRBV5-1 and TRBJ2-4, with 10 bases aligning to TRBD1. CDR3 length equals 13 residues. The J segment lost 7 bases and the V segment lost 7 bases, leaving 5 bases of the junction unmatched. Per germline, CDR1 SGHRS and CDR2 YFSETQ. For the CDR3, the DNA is TGCGCCAGCGGGACAGGGGATTTTAACATTCAGTACTTC. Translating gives CASGTGDFNIQYF.

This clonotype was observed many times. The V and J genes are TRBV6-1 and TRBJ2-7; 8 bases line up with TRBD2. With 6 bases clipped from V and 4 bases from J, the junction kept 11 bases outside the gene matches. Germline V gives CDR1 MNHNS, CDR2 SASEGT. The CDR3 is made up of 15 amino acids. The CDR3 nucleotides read TGTGCCAGCAGCCCCCACGGGAGGGGTCGGTACGAGCAGTACTTC. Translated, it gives CASSPHGRGRYEQYF.

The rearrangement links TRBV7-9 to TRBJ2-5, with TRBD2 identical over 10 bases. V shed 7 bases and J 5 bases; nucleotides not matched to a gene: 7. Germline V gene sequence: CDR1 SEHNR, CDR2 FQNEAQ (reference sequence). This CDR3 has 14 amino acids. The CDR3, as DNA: TGTGCCAGCACTGGGACTAGCGCCCCGGAGACCCAGTACTTC. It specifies CASTGTSAPETQYF. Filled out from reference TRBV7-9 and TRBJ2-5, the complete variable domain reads DTGVSQNPRHKITKRGQNVTFRCDPISEHNRLYWYRQTLGQGPEFLTYFQNEAQLEKSRLLSDRFSAERPKGSFSTLEIQRTEQGDSAMYLCASTGTSAPETQYFGPGTRLLVL.

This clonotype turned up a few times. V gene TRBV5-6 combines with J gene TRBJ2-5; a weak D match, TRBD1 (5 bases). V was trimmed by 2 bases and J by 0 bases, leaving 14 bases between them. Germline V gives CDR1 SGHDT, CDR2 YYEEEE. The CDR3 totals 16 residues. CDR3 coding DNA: TGTGCCAGCAGCTTCTTGATGTTCAGGGACCAAGAGACCCAGTACTTC. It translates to CASSFLMFRDQETQYF.

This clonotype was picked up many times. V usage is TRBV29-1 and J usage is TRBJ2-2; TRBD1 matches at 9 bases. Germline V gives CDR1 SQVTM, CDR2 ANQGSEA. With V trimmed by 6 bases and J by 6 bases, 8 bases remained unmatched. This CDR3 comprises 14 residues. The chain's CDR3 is CSVDTGGWSGELFF. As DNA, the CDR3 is TGCAGCGTAGACACAGGGGGCTGGTCCGGGGAGCTGTTTTTT.

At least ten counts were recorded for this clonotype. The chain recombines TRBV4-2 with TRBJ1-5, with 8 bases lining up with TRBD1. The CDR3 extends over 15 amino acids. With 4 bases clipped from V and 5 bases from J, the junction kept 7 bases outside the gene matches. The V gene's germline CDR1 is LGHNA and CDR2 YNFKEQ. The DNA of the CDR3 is TGTGCCAGCAGCCTCGCCGGGACAGGACATCAGCCCCAGCATTTT. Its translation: CASSLAGTGHQPQHF.

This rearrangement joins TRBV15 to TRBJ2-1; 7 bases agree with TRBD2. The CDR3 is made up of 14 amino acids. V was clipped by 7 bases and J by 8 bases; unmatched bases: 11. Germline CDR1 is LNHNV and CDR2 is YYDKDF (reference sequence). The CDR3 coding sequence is TGTGCCACCACTTGGGGAGGCGGGAGCGATGAGCAGTTCTTC. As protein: CATTWGGGSDEQFF. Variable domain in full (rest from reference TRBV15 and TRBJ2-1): DAMVIQNPRYQVTQFGKPVTLSCSQTLNHNVMYWYQQKSSQAPKLLFHYYDKDFNNEADTPDNFQSRRPNTSFCFLDIRSPGLGDTAMYLCATTWGGGSDEQFFGPGTRLTVL.

DNA for the CDR3: TGTGCCGCAGCCGGCGGTTCCTCTGGGGCCAACGTCCTGACTTTC. Amino acids: CAAAGGSSGANVLTF. This chain joins TRBV28 and TRBJ2-6; D is unclear. This CDR3 region has 15 residues. Germline V CDR1 and CDR2: MDHEN, SYDVKM. Trimming cost V 11 bases and J 0 bases, with 14 bases left between them.